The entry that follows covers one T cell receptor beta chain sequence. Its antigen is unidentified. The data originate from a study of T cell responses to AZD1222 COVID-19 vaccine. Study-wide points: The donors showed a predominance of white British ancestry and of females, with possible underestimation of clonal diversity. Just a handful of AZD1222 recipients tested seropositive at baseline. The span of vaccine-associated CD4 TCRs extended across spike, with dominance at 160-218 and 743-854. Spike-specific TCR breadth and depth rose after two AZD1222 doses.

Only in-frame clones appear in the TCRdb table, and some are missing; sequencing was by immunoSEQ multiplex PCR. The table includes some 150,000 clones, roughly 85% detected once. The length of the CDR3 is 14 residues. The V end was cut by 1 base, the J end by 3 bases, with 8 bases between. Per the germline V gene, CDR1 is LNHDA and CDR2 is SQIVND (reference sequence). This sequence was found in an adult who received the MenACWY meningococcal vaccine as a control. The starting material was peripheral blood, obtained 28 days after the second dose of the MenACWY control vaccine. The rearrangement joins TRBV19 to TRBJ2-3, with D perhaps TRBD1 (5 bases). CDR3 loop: CASSIAGRTDTQYF. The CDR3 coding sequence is TGTGCCAGTAGTATAGCAGGGCGGACAGATACGCAGTATTTT.